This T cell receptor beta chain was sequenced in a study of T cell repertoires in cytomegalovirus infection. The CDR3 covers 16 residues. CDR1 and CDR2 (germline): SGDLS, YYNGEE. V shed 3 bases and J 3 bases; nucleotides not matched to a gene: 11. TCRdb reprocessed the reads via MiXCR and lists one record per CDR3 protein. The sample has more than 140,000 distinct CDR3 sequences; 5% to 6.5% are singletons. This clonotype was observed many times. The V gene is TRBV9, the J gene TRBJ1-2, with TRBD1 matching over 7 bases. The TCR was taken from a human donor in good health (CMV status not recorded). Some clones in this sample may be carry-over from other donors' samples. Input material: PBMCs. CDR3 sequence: CASSARGEGADYGYTF. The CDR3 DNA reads TGTGCCAGCAGCGCCCGGGGAGAGGGGGCTGACTATGGCTACACCTTC. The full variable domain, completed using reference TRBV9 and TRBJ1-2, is DSGVTQTPKHLITATGQRVTLRCSPRSGDLSVYWYQQSLDQGLQFLIQYYNGEERAKGNILERFSAQQFPDLHSELNLSSLELGDSALYFCASSARGEGADYGYTFGSGTRLTVV.